Each of the 4 T cell receptor beta chains below was sequenced from the same sample in a study of cytomegalovirus exposure and HLA in healthy donors (TCRdb year 2017). Receptor libraries were prepared by the immunoSEQ multiplex PCR assay. TCRdb's version of the immuneACCESS table is confined to in-frame rearrangements and falls short of the full clone set. An unresolved V gene accounts for under half of the shortfall where checked; the remainder is of unknown origin. This sample has roughly 80,000 clones in its table, and roughly 93% of those were observed once. Around 2.1% of the sample belongs to the ten largest clones. Sequencing was carried out using PBMCs. Receptors originate from a man aged 30 to 45 in good health and CMV-seronegative.

The V and J genes are TRBV7-6 and TRBJ2-7, with 7 bases that match TRBD1. Germline V lookup: CDR1 SGHVS, CDR2 FNYEAQ. V lost 5 bases, J lost 5 bases, and 15 bases stayed unmatched. The CDR3 loop spans 16 amino acids. CDR3 sequence: CASSRRGQAAIDEQYF. Written as DNA, the CDR3 is TGTGCCAGCAGCCGCAGAGGACAGGCGGCTATCGACGAGCAGTACTTC.

V usage is TRBV6-6 and J usage is TRBJ1-3; unclear D gene. This CDR3 is built from 13 residues. V shed 5 bases and J shed 3 bases, with 8 bases lying between them. The germline gives CDR1 MNHNY, CDR2 SVGAGI (reference sequence). CDR3 residues: CASSNPGGNTIYF. CDR3 DNA sequence: TGTGCCAGCAGTAATCCCGGTGGAAACACCATATATTTT.

V and J are TRBV5-1 and TRBJ1-3; the match to TRBD1 covers 8 bases. CDR1 and CDR2 from the germline V gene are SGHRS and YFSETQ. The CDR3 is 15 amino acids. V shed 5 bases, J shed 2 bases, and the junction held 6 bases outside the gene matches. Here the CDR3 DNA reads TGCGCCAGCAGACTAGGACAGGGTCCTGGAAACACCATATATTTT. Translated, it gives CASRLGQGPGNTIYF.

This chain uses TRBV27 with TRBJ1-5, with D tentatively TRBD1 (6 bases). This CDR3 is built from 15 residues. The V end was cut by 2 bases, the J end by 1 base, with 9 bases between. Germline assignment: CDR1 MNHEY and CDR2 SMNVEV (reference sequence). The CDR3 is CASSLRQGSNQPQHF. The CDR3 DNA is TGTGCCAGCAGTTTACGGCAGGGGAGCAATCAGCCCCAGCATTTT.